A single sample is the source of the 2 T cell receptor delta chains below, sequenced in a study of gamma-delta T cells after stem cell transplantation. TCRdb re-processed the RT-PCR reads using CATT. The sample holds 2,500 to 3,000 delta-chain clones, about 1.8% seen once. Sequenced sample: gamma-delta T cells. The receptors here all came from a human donor. It is not recorded whose cells these are; they may come from a transplant donor.

This clone came up a few times. Since a far larger clone is one base different, this is likely a read error. It is unclear where the CDR3 begins or ends on the DNA, so no DNA is shown, and the CDR3 is as TCRdb lists it. This sequence joins TRDV2 and TRDJ1; the table's D call, TRDD3, was not checked against the DNA. Including both end residues, the CDR3 is 21 amino acids long. CDR1 is GEAIGNYY and CDR2 is EKD in the germline V gene. The CDR3: CACDTLPTWGIGTHYTDKPIF.

This chain links TRDV2 with TRDJ1, with a weak D call TRDD3 (6 bases). The CDR3 runs to 13 residues. Germline assignment: CDR1 GEAIGNYY and CDR2 EKD. V gave up 3 bases and J gave up 7 bases, with 14 bases separating them. The chain's CDR3 is CACDPVTGTKLIF. The CDR3 coding sequence is TGTGCCTGTGACCCCGTTACTGGGACTAAACTCATCTTT.